The 27 T cell receptor beta chains below come from one sample, sequenced in a study of T cell responses to AZD1222 COVID-19 vaccine. Profiled with immunoSEQ multiplex PCR; TCRdb holds only in-frame clones, not every one. The sample carries roughly 120,000 clones, roughly 90% recorded once. The sample here was peripheral blood, taken on day 0 of AZD1222 vaccination. These receptors were taken from an adult in good health.

The CDR3 is CASSSGSMTSLYNEKLFF. The CDR3, as DNA: TGTGCCAGCAGCTCGGGTAGCATGACTTCTCTTTACAATGAAAAACTGTTTTTT. This chain links TRBV7-9 with TRBJ1-4; no reliable D call. Germline CDR1 and CDR2: SEHNR and FQNEAQ (reference sequence). The CDR3 extends over 18 amino acids. Trimming left V 4 bases short and J 5 bases short, with 23 bases between. Filled out from reference TRBV7-9 and TRBJ1-4, the complete variable domain reads DTGVSQNPRHKITKRGQNVTFRCDPISEHNRLYWYRQTLGQGPEFLTYFQNEAQLEKSRLLSDRFSAERPKGSFSTLEIQRTEQGDSAMYLCASSSGSMTSLYNEKLFFGSGTQLSVL.

There are a few counts of this clone. The chain combines TRBV18 with TRBJ1-2; the match to TRBD1 covers 10 bases. V was clipped by 3 bases and J by 6 bases; unmatched bases: 13. From germline, CDR1 is KGHSH and CDR2 LQKENI. The CDR3 has 17 residues. CDR3: CASSPAGQGIEGHGYTF. The DNA for the CDR3 is TGTGCCAGCTCACCGGCGGGACAGGGGATCGAGGGGCATGGCTACACCTTC.

A few counts support this clone. J is TRBJ1-1 and V is TRBV5-1; D perhaps matches TRBD1 (6 bases). V was cut by 0 bases and J by 1 base, with 16 bases left in between. The germline V gene encodes CDR1 SGHRS and CDR2 YFSETQ. The CDR3 runs 17 residues. The DNA of the CDR3 is TGCGCCAGCAGCTTGGGCTTGGGGGCCCGAGGGAACACTGAAGCTTTCTTT. Encoded protein: CASSLGLGARGNTEAFF.

The chain uses TRBV5-1 and TRBJ1-2, with 7 bases fitting TRBD1. CDR3 length: 15 amino acids. Germline assignment: CDR1 SGHRS and CDR2 YFSETQ. Trimming at V came to 0 bases and at J to 8 bases, leaving 10 bases not matched to a gene. The CDR3 is CASSLGAGTAKGYTF. CDR3 bases: TGCGCCAGCAGCTTGGGGGCCGGGACAGCAAAGGGCTACACCTTC.

This clone was seen many times. This chain links TRBV5-6 with TRBJ1-1; D gene ambiguous. CDR1 is SGHDT and CDR2 is YYEEEE in the germline V gene. V shed 4 bases and J shed 6 bases, with 10 bases lying between them. The CDR3 runs 12 residues. The CDR3 reads CASSLGWAEAFF. DNA of the CDR3: TGTGCCAGCAGCCTAGGATGGGCTGAAGCTTTCTTT.

The rearrangement links TRBV5-1 to TRBJ1-1; 9 nucleotides agree with TRBD1. CDR3 size: 16 residues. Unmatched junction bases numbered 6, after V lost 3 bases and J lost 0 bases. The germline gives CDR1 SGHRS, CDR2 YFSETQ. CDR3 protein: CASSSGTGIMNTEAFF. The DNA of the CDR3 is TGCGCCAGCAGCTCCGGGACAGGGATCATGAACACTGAAGCTTTCTTT.

CDR3 bases: TGTGCCAGCAGCGGCCGGACAGGGGGTAGTTACGAGCAGTACTTC. It yields the protein CASSGRTGGSYEQYF. The chain has TRBV9 and TRBJ2-7; 10 bases line up with TRBD1. After removal of 3 bases from V and 4 bases from J, the junction contained 7 bases not matched to a gene. This CDR3 spans 15 amino acids. The V gene's germline CDR1 is SGDLS and CDR2 YYNGEE.

The V and J genes are TRBV5-6 and TRBJ1-5, with TRBD1 as a possible D gene (5 bases). CDR1 and CDR2 (germline): SGHDT, YYEEEE. The V end lost 0 bases, the J end lost 1 base, and 11 bases lay between the germline ends. The CDR3 contains 16 residues. The CDR3: CASSLALGVSNQPQHF. Written as DNA, the CDR3 is TGTGCCAGCAGCTTGGCCCTAGGGGTGAGCAATCAGCCCCAGCATTTT. Complete variable domain (other parts from reference TRBV5-6 and TRBJ1-5): DAGVTQSPTHLIKTRGQQVTLRCSPKSGHDTVSWYQQALGQGPQFIFQYYEEEERQRGNFPDRFSGHQFPNYSSELNVNALLLGDSALYLCASSLALGVSNQPQHFGDGTRLSIL.

The chain recombines TRBV2 with TRBJ2-7, with D perhaps TRBD1 (5 bases). The CDR3 consists of 15 residues. V was pared by 4 bases and J by 5 bases, with 18 bases between. From germline, CDR1 is SNHLY and CDR2 FYNNEI. DNA for the CDR3: TGTGCCAGCAGTGTCCCCAGGGCGGCTTTCCACGAGCAGTACTTC. Translating it yields CASSVPRAAFHEQYF.

The J gene is TRBJ2-2, the V gene TRBV5-1; 8 nucleotides agree with TRBD1. This CDR3 has 15 amino acids. In germline, CDR1 is SGHRS, CDR2 YFSETQ. The J segment lost 2 bases and the V segment lost 2 bases, leaving 2 bases of the junction unmatched. CDR3 sequence: CASSFGTGNTGELFF. The CDR3 nucleotides read TGCGCCAGCAGCTTTGGGACAGGTAACACCGGGGAGCTGTTTTTT.

The rearrangement joins TRBV12-3 or TRBV12-4 to TRBJ1-5; no clear D. V lost 8 bases and J 3 bases, leaving 11 bases between the germline ends. The length of the CDR3 is 13 residues. The CDR3 is CASRGQSNQPQHF. CDR3 in DNA: TGTGCCAGCCGAGGGCAGTCCAATCAGCCCCAGCATTTT.

V and J are TRBV7-3 and TRBJ2-1; 9 bases line up with TRBD2. V lost 5 bases and J lost 4; bases outside the gene matches: 6. Germline values: CDR1 SGHTA, CDR2 FQGTGA. The CDR3 is 15 amino acids. The CDR3 is CASSLVTSGYNEQFF. For the CDR3, the DNA is TGTGCCAGCAGCCTCGTAACTAGCGGGTACAATGAGCAGTTCTTC.

The rearrangement uses TRBV5-1 and TRBJ1-5; possibly TRBD1 for D (5 bases). Trimming removed 0 bases from V and 9 bases from J, with 10 bases in between. The germline V gene encodes CDR1 SGHRS and CDR2 YFSETQ. The CDR3 has 13 amino acids. The CDR3 DNA follows: TGCGCCAGCAGCTTGGCGGGGGATCGGCCCCAGCATTTT. This gives the protein CASSLAGDRPQHF. The full variable domain, completed using reference TRBV5-1 and TRBJ1-5, is KAGVTQTPRYLIKTRGQQVTLSCSPISGHRSVSWYQQTPGQGLQFLFEYFSETQRNKGNFPGRFSGRQFSNSRSEMNVSTLELGDSALYLCASSLAGDRPQHFGDGTRLSIL.

CDR3: CASSPLGMNTQYF. Written as DNA, the CDR3 is TGTGCCAGCAGTCCCCTCGGGATGAATACGCAGTATTTT. This chain joins TRBV25-1 and TRBJ2-3, with D maybe TRBD2 (5 bases). V lost 5 bases and J lost 7, with 13 bases in between. The CDR3 has 13 amino acids. Germline V gives CDR1 MGHDK, CDR2 SYGVNS.

The chain uses TRBV28 and TRBJ1-1; D possibly corresponds to TRBD1 (6 bases). This CDR3 has 15 amino acids. Germline loops: CDR1 MDHEN, CDR2 SYDVKM. V was pared by 6 bases and J by 1 base, with 15 bases between. The CDR3 DNA follows: TGTGCCAGCAGGGTACAGGGAGGGGGGAACACTGAAGCTTTCTTT. Its protein product is CASRVQGGGNTEAFF.

CDR3 loop: CASSLRGHEQFF. CDR3 in DNA: TGTGCCAGCAGCCTGCGGGGCCATGAGCAGTTCTTC. This chain links TRBV11-3 with TRBJ2-1, with D perhaps TRBD2 (6 bases). Per germline, CDR1 SGHNT and CDR2 YENEEA. The CDR3 runs to 12 residues. V was clipped by 5 bases and J by 8 bases, with 10 bases between them. Supplemented by reference TRBV11-3 and TRBJ2-1, the full variable domain reads EAGVVQSPRYKIIEKKQPVAFWCNPISGHNTLYWYLQNLGQGPELLIRYENEEAVDDSQLPKDRFSAERLKGVDSTLKIQPAELGDSAVYLCASSLRGHEQFFGPGTRLTVL.

Turning to this clone: At one boundary the junction diverges from the germline segment, which might be a read error. J is TRBJ2-7 and V is TRBV11-2, with a tentative D call TRBD1 (6 bases). The germline V gene encodes CDR1 SGHAT and CDR2 FQNNGV. The CDR3 runs to 12 residues. CDR3 coding DNA: TGTGCCAGCAGCTTAGAGGCGACAGGCACCGGCTTC. Translated, it gives CASSLEATGTGF.

The V call is TRBV5-1, the J call TRBJ2-7, with D perhaps matching TRBD1 or TRBD2 (6 bases each). Germline V gene sequence: CDR1 SGHRS, CDR2 YFSETQ. CDR3 length: 15 amino acids. Trimming left V 0 bases short and J 3 bases short, with 13 bases between. The CDR3 DNA is TGCGCCAGCAGCTTGGATTCAGGGGAGGACTACGAGCAGTACTTC. It yields the protein CASSLDSGEDYEQYF.

The chain links TRBV6-1 to TRBJ2-1, with D possibly TRBD1 on 6 matching bases. Germline lookup yields CDR1 MNHNS and CDR2 SASEGT. The length of the CDR3 is 11 residues. V dropped 1 base and J dropped 12 bases, with 7 bases sitting between them. The CDR3 protein is CASSEEGGQFF. For the CDR3, the DNA is TGTGCCAGCAGTGAAGAAGGGGGGCAGTTCTTC.

This sequence joins TRBV5-5 and TRBJ2-7; no clear D gene. CDR3 length: 13 residues. Trimming took off 1 base at V and 3 bases at J, with 8 bases between the two ends. Germline assignment: CDR1 SGHKS and CDR2 YYEKEE (reference sequence). CDR3 sequence reads: CASSLTDYYEQYF. CDR3 DNA sequence: TGTGCCAGCAGCTTGACAGATTACTACGAGCAGTACTTC.

The sample holds a few counts of this clone. The chain recombines TRBV28 with TRBJ2-1; TRBD2 might be the D (8 bases). This CDR3 spans 19 amino acids. The ends were cut back, 5 bases at V and 8 bases at J, with 31 bases in the middle. Germline V gene sequence: CDR1 MDHEN, CDR2 SYDVKM. CDR3 region: CASSPLSGGSSGRVDEQFF. The CDR3 region has the DNA TGTGCCAGCAGTCCCCTGTCAGGGGGGTCGAGCGGGAGAGTGGATGAGCAGTTCTTC.

This clone occurred a few times. The rearrangement links TRBV2 to TRBJ2-3; TRBD2 matches at 8 bases. The ends lost 4 bases at V and 3 bases at J; junction bases unmatched: 6. CDR3 length: 15 residues. CDR1 and CDR2 (germline): SNHLY, FYNNEI. The CDR3 DNA sequence: TGTGCCAGCAGTGCCCCCAGCGGGGGAACAGATACGCAGTATTTT. Protein product: CASSAPSGGTDTQYF.

The chain combines TRBV7-8 with TRBJ1-5; D uncertain. From germline, CDR1 is SGHVS and CDR2 FQNEAQ. Deletions cut 1 base from V and 7 bases from J, with 8 bases between. The length of the CDR3 is 13 residues. CDR3 DNA sequence: TGTGCCAGCAGCTTAGTCTCCGGCCAGCCCCAGCATTTT. Amino acids: CASSLVSGQPQHF.

This clone was seen repeatedly, ten times or more. The J gene is TRBJ2-1, the V gene TRBV5-1; 12 bases map to TRBD2. CDR3 size: 16 residues. With 1 base clipped from V and 10 bases from J, the junction kept 9 bases outside the gene matches. Germline V lookup: CDR1 SGHRS, CDR2 YFSETQ. The CDR3 nucleotides are TGCGCCAGCAGCTTGCCGACGACTAGCGGGAGAATGGAGCAGTTCTTC. Translated: CASSLPTTSGRMEQFF.

The chain carries TRBV15 and TRBJ1-2; a possible D gene is TRBD1 (6 bases). The CDR3 consists of 16 residues. V was shortened by 0 bases and J by 0 bases, with 11 bases between the two germline ends. CDR1 is LNHNV, CDR2 YYDKDF, per germline (reference sequence). The CDR3 coding sequence is TGTGCCACCAGCAGAGACAGGACAGTTACTAACTATGGCTACACCTTC. Its protein product is CATSRDRTVTNYGYTF. Full variable domain (outside the CDR3, taken from reference TRBV15 and TRBJ1-2): DAMVIQNPRYQVTQFGKPVTLSCSQTLNHNVMYWYQQKSSQAPKLLFHYYDKDFNNEADTPDNFQSRRPNTSFCFLDIRSPGLGDTAMYLCATSRDRTVTNYGYTFGSGTRLTVV.

Only one count was recorded for this clone. The rearrangement links TRBV5-1 to TRBJ2-3, with a tentative D call TRBD2 (5 bases). V lost 7 bases, J lost 1 base, and 13 bases lay in between. Per germline, CDR1 SGHRS and CDR2 YFSETQ. This CDR3 spans 14 amino acids. CDR3 nucleotide sequence: TGCGCCAGCCTCGGACTTTCTGGCACAGATACGCAGTATTTT. Its protein is CASLGLSGTDTQYF. Full variable domain (outside the CDR3, taken from reference TRBV5-1 and TRBJ2-3): KAGVTQTPRYLIKTRGQQVTLSCSPISGHRSVSWYQQTPGQGLQFLFEYFSETQRNKGNFPGRFSGRQFSNSRSEMNVSTLELGDSALYLCASLGLSGTDTQYFGPGTRLTVL.

This clone was seen only a few times. J is TRBJ1-3 and V is TRBV7-2; TRBD1 is a possible D gene (5 bases). V lost 0 bases and J 8 bases, leaving 23 bases between the germline ends. The CDR3 is made up of 18 amino acids. Per the germline V gene, CDR1 is SGHTA and CDR2 is FQGNSA. CDR3: CASSLAGGSWGSRDTIYF. The CDR3 DNA sequence: TGTGCCAGCAGCTTAGCGGGGGGGAGTTGGGGCTCTAGGGACACCATATATTTT.